Listed below are T cell receptor beta chains from one sample, sequenced in a study of beta chain features in type 1 diabetes. The method was immunoSEQ multiplex PCR; TCRdb's version includes in-frame clones alone and lacks a portion of them. This sample has roughly 500,000 clones, with 10% to 12% found just once. The sequenced sample consisted of naive CD4+ T cells from blood. Receptor source: a woman between 18 and 29 years old in good health. CDR3s include the opening cysteine and the closing phenylalanine or tryptophan. A D gene is named only where the DNA matches it firmly. Size values are once, few and many counts, or a class for expanded clones, and some rows have none.

V	J	D	size	DNA	CDR3
TRBV4-1	TRBJ2-1	TRBD2	NA	TGCGCCAGCAGCCAAGGATGGACTAGCGTCGATGAGCAGTTCTTC	CASSQGWTSVDEQFF
TRBV4-3	TRBJ1-6	NA	NA	TGCGCCAGCAGCCAAGTCCATCGGGGTCATTCACCCCTCCACTTT	CASSQVHRGHSPLHF
TRBV7-7	TRBJ2-5	NA	few	TGTGCTAGCAGCTTATTAGGGACACCGCAAGAGACCCAGTACTTC	CASSLLGTPQETQYF
TRBV19	TRBJ2-7	TRBD1	few	TGTGCCAGTAGCGCAAGGGACAGGGGCTCCTACGAGCAGTACTTC	CASSARDRGSYEQYF
TRBV4-3	TRBJ1-1	NA	NA	TGCGCCAGCAGCCAAGAGTTCGACGCCAACACTGAAGCTTTCTTT	CASSQEFDANTEAFF
TRBV29-1	TRBJ2-5	TRBD2	NA	TGCCGCGTTGGGGGGAGGGGCCTCACACCCCGGGGAGAGACCCAGTACTTC	CRVGGRGLTPRGETQYF
TRBV15	TRBJ2-3	TRBD1	few	TGTGCCACCAGCAGAGGACAGGGGGCAAGCACAGATACGCAGTATTTT	CATSRGQGASTDTQYF
TRBV29-1	TRBJ2-1	NA	NA	TGCAGCGTTGAAGCTGGGGGTAGAGGCAATGAGCAGTTCTTC	CSVEAGGRGNEQFF
TRBV5-6	TRBJ1-5	NA	few	TGTGCCAGCAGCTTGATATCCAGTGATCAGCCCCAGCATTTT	CASSLISSDQPQHF
TRBV11-2	TRBJ2-3	TRBD1	few	TGTGCCAGCAGCTTCACAGGGGCCACAGATACGCAGTATTTT	CASSFTGATDTQYF
TRBV7-3	TRBJ2-1	NA	NA	TGTGCCAGCAGCGCCCAGGGGATAAGGCACGTCAATGAGCAGTTCTTC	CASSAQGIRHVNEQFF
TRBV4-1	TRBJ2-7	TRBD1	NA	TGCGCCAGCAGCCAAGGGGACAGCCGCTCCTACGAGCAGTACTTC	CASSQGDSRSYEQYF
TRBV5-8	TRBJ2-7	TRBD2	NA	TGTGCCAGCAGCTTTATGACCCATAGCGGGAGGGCCTTTGTGTACGAGCAGTACTTC	CASSFMTHSGRAFVYEQYF
TRBV9	TRBJ1-1	NA	NA	TGTGCCAGCAGCGTGGGACCTAGGGCAGGGGACACTGAAGCTTTCTTT	CASSVGPRAGDTEAFF
TRBV15	TRBJ1-2	TRBD1	few	TGTGCCACCAGCAGAGATCCTCGACAGGGGCCCACCTTC	CATSRDPRQGPTF
TRBV29-1	TRBJ2-2	NA	few	TGCAGCGTTGACGTAAGGGCCGGGGAGCTGTTTTTT	CSVDVRAGELFF
TRBV7-3	TRBJ2-1	NA	NA	TGTGCCAGCAGCTTCGGCGGGCCTTCCTACAATGAGCAGTTCTTC	CASSFGGPSYNEQFF
TRBV2	TRBJ2-3	NA	few	TGTGCCAGCAGTACAACAGATACGCAGTATTTT	CASSTTDTQYF
TRBV30	TRBJ1-2	TRBD1	few	TGTGCCTGGAACCGGGACAGGCCTAACTATGGCTACACCTTC	CAWNRDRPNYGYTF
TRBV28	TRBJ2-3	TRBD2	NA	TGTGCCAGCAGTTCCGGGACTAGCGGGGGGGCAGATACGCAGTATTTT	CASSSGTSGGADTQYF
TRBV28	TRBJ1-1	NA	few	TGTGCCAGCACCCTAGGACAGCCTGTGCGAGCTTTCTTT	CASTLGQPVRAFF
TRBV4-3	TRBJ2-3	NA	few	TGCGCCAGCAGCCAAGACATCGGCACAGATACGCAGTATTTT	CASSQDIGTDTQYF
TRBV27	TRBJ2-5	TRBD1	few	TGTGCCAGCAGTTTGGACAGGGGCGGGGAGACCCAGTACTTC	CASSLDRGGETQYF
TRBV7-2	TRBJ2-5	NA	NA	TGTGCCAGCAGCTTAGCGGGCAGGGGAGAGACCCAGTACTTC	CASSLAGRGETQYF
TRBV5-1	TRBJ2-3	NA	NA	TGCGCCAGCAGCGTGCCCCTGAGCACAGATACGCAGTATTTT	CASSVPLSTDTQYF
TRBV27	TRBJ2-3	NA	few	TGTGCCAGCAGTCAAAGACTAACAGATACGCAGTATTTT	CASSQRLTDTQYF
TRBV30	TRBJ2-1	TRBD2	many	TGTGCCTGGAGAGGAACTAGCGGGAGCGTAGGTGGTGAGCAGTTCTTC	CAWRGTSGSVGGEQFF
TRBV29-1	TRBJ2-1	NA	NA	TGCAGCGCGGGAAACTACAATGAGCAGTTCTTC	CSAGNYNEQFF
TRBV2	TRBJ2-2	TRBD2	NA	TGTGCCAGCAGAACTAGCGGGGCGAACACCGGGGAGCTGTTTTTT	CASRTSGANTGELFF
TRBV9	TRBJ2-7	TRBD1	NA	TGTGCCAGCAGCGTAGTCGGGACAGGGGGCTACGAGCAGTACTTC	CASSVVGTGGYEQYF
TRBV14	TRBJ2-7	NA	many	TGTGCCAGCAGCCAAACCCCGCGGGAGCAGTACTTC	CASSQTPREQYF
TRBV7-2	TRBJ2-5	TRBD2	NA	TGTGCCAGCAGCTTAGTTCGGGAGGCGGAGACCCAGTACTTC	CASSLVREAETQYF
TRBV2	TRBJ1-3	NA	NA	TGTGCCAGCAGCTTTAACCATCTCTCTGGAAACACCATATATTTT	CASSFNHLSGNTIYF
TRBV5-4	TRBJ2-3	TRBD2	few	TGTGCCAGCAGCGACCCTAGGACTAGCGGGGGGGCTGGCACAGATACGCAGTATTTT	CASSDPRTSGGAGTDTQYF
TRBV29-1	TRBJ1-5	NA	few	TGCAGCGTTGCCGAGGGGACGTATAGCAATCAGCCCCAGCATTTT	CSVAEGTYSNQPQHF
TRBV11-3	TRBJ2-5	TRBD2	NA	TGTGCCAGCAGCTACCTTCGGGGGGGACTAGAGAAGAATCCCCAGTACTTC	CASSYLRGGLEKNPQYF
TRBV11-3	TRBJ2-5	NA	few	TGTGCCAGCAGCTTAGATCACAGGAAGGGTGAGACCCAGTACTTC	CASSLDHRKGETQYF
TRBV5-4	TRBJ2-3	NA	NA	TGTGCCAGCAGCTTGGGCCGCACAGATACGCAGTATTTT	CASSLGRTDTQYF
TRBV5-6	TRBJ2-1	TRBD2	few	TGTGCCAGCAGCTTTCTTAGGCTAGCGGGAGGCTCCTACAATGAGCAGTTCTTC	CASSFLRLAGGSYNEQFF
TRBV7-9	TRBJ2-1	NA	once	TGTGCCAGCAGCCCGGGCGGGGGCAGGTACAATGAGCAGTTCTTC	CASSPGGGRYNEQFF
TRBV6-5	TRBJ1-4	TRBD1	NA	TGTGCCAGCAGACGCCACAGGGGAACTAATGAAAAACTGTTTTTT	CASRRHRGTNEKLFF
TRBV7-9	TRBJ2-7	TRBD1	NA	TGTGCCAGCAGCACGGGACAGGGCCGAATGGACGAGCAGTACTTC	CASSTGQGRMDEQYF
TRBV19	TRBJ2-1	TRBD2	NA	TGTGCCAGTAGTATGACGTTCGCTTCGACTAGCGGGAGGAGGTTTTCCTACAATGAGCAGTTCTTC	CASSMTFASTSGRRFSYNEQFF
TRBV7-9	TRBJ2-1	TRBD1	few	TGTGCCAGCAGTCGTAGGGGGCGCCTCGGCAATGAGCAGTTCTTC	CASSRRGRLGNEQFF
TRBV7-2	TRBJ2-3	NA	NA	TGTGCCAGCACGGGCTGGTACACAGATACGCAGTATTTT	CASTGWYTDTQYF
TRBV5-1	TRBJ1-1	NA	NA	TGCGCCAGCAGCTGGCAGGGCCGCAGGGCGAACACTGAAGCTTTCTTT	CASSWQGRRANTEAFF
TRBV4-3	TRBJ2-3	NA	NA	TGCGCCAGCAGCCAAGTTAGCGGAGCTAGCACAGATACGCAGTATTTT	CASSQVSGASTDTQYF
TRBV28	TRBJ2-3	NA	few	TGTGCCAGCAGCCCCGGTTCTGGGACTAGCACAGATACGCAGTATTTT	CASSPGSGTSTDTQYF
TRBV18	TRBJ2-3	NA	once	TGTGCCAGCTCACCTGCTTCCCTCTCGGAAGATACGCAGTATTTT	CASSPASLSEDTQYF
TRBV29-1	TRBJ2-1	NA	few	TGCAGCGCAAACTCCGGACGGTACAATGAGCAGTTCTTC	CSANSGRYNEQFF